This TCR beta chain was identified during a study of brain metastases from non-small cell lung cancer. Whole-study findings and limits: TCR repertoires overlapped largely between brain metastases and matched primaries. Compared with their matched primary tumors, approximately 68% of brain metastases showed expanded T-cell clones. Fewer infiltrating T cells were found in brain metastases than primaries.

Repertoires were generated with immunoSEQ multiplex PCR, while TCRdb's copy carries only in-frame clones and drops some. The sample has fewer than 1,500 clones, 85% seen once; the top ten hold about 11%. The CDR3 runs 15 residues. Germline lookup yields CDR1 MNHNY and CDR2 SVGAGI (reference sequence). This clone was found once. The antigen remains unidentified. At one of its ends the junction is not consistent with the germline gene, which may arise from a read error. The receptor's source is a donor at least 40 years old with non-small cell lung cancer. The sample taken for sequencing was tissue from a brain metastasis. The rearrangement links TRBV6-6 to TRBJ2-7; 8 nucleotides match TRBD1. DNA of the CDR3: TGTGCCAGCAGTCACTCCGGGACAGGTCTAAAGGAGCAGTACTTC. Protein product: CASSHSGTGLKEQYF.